This is a list of T cell receptor beta chains from one sample in a study of human T cells and chemical hapten exposure. One entry per CDR3 protein, called by TCRdb with MiXCR from the RACE reads. Of approximately 320,000 distinct CDR3 sequences detected, 5% to 6.5% appear once; the ten largest clones hold around 8%. This specimen was whole blood, taken in connection with sensitization to the hapten diphenylcyclopropenone (DPC). The source is a woman in her late teens or twenties with alopecia areata. Some clones in this sample may be carry-over from other donors' samples. Each CDR3 is given without its conserved first and last residue. Each record gives: D gene, V gene, CDR3 protein. The D gene is left open where the match is weak.

-,TRBV7-2,ASSFLDGGASQTQY
TRBD2,TRBV12-3/TRBV12-4,ASSYSSGGALYEQY
-,TRBV27,ASSLEGQDYSPLH
-,TRBV7-2,ASSKADAQY
-,TRBV15,ATSRDRRVKLF
-,TRBV18,ASSPYMTGGNTIY
TRBD1,TRBV4-2,ASSQDPRQGNKKLL
-,TRBV10-3,AIRPGPLRYEQY
-,TRBV19,ASSMGPLGDTQY
TRBD1,TRBV18,ASSLPGTGPLH
-,TRBV7-2,ASSVQGNQPQH
-,TRBV20-1,SARYRDYEQY
-,TRBV9,ASSVEGTSGYLNSPLH
-,TRBV27,ASSLSEGMLQETQY
-,TRBV5-1,ASSLGEVSSADTQY
-,TRBV12-3/TRBV12-4,ASLADYTEAF